This T cell receptor (beta chain) appears in the sequencing data of a study of neurological immune-mediated disorders. The study's findings and limits: The greatest degree of TCR clonal expansion was observed in HTLV-1-associated myelopathy, with the lowest in multiple sclerosis, below that of healthy controls. Across subjects, no CDR3 amino acid sequence appeared in expanded clones of more than one subject, a finding that suggested private repertoires in all groups.

5'RACE generated cDNA with 10-nucleotide random UMIs. TCRdb re-derived calls from the 5' RACE reads in MiXCR, one entry per CDR3 protein. Among under 90,000 distinct CDR3 sequences listed, about 9.3% were seen once. Trimming shortened V by 1 base and J by 4 bases, and 7 bases separated the two germline ends. Per germline, CDR1 DFQATT and CDR2 SNEGSKA (reference sequence). The CDR3 has 13 residues. This clonotype was counted a few times. Its specificity is unknown. Unsorted libraries were generated from 2 million PBMCs held at -80 degrees C. Sequences were obtained from PBMCs. The V gene is TRBV20-1, the J gene TRBJ2-2; unclear D gene. This sequence was found in a man aged 40-49 years in good health. CDR3 amino acids: CSARGRLTGELFF. As DNA, the CDR3 is TGCAGTGCTAGAGGCAGGCTCACCGGGGAGCTGTTTTTT.